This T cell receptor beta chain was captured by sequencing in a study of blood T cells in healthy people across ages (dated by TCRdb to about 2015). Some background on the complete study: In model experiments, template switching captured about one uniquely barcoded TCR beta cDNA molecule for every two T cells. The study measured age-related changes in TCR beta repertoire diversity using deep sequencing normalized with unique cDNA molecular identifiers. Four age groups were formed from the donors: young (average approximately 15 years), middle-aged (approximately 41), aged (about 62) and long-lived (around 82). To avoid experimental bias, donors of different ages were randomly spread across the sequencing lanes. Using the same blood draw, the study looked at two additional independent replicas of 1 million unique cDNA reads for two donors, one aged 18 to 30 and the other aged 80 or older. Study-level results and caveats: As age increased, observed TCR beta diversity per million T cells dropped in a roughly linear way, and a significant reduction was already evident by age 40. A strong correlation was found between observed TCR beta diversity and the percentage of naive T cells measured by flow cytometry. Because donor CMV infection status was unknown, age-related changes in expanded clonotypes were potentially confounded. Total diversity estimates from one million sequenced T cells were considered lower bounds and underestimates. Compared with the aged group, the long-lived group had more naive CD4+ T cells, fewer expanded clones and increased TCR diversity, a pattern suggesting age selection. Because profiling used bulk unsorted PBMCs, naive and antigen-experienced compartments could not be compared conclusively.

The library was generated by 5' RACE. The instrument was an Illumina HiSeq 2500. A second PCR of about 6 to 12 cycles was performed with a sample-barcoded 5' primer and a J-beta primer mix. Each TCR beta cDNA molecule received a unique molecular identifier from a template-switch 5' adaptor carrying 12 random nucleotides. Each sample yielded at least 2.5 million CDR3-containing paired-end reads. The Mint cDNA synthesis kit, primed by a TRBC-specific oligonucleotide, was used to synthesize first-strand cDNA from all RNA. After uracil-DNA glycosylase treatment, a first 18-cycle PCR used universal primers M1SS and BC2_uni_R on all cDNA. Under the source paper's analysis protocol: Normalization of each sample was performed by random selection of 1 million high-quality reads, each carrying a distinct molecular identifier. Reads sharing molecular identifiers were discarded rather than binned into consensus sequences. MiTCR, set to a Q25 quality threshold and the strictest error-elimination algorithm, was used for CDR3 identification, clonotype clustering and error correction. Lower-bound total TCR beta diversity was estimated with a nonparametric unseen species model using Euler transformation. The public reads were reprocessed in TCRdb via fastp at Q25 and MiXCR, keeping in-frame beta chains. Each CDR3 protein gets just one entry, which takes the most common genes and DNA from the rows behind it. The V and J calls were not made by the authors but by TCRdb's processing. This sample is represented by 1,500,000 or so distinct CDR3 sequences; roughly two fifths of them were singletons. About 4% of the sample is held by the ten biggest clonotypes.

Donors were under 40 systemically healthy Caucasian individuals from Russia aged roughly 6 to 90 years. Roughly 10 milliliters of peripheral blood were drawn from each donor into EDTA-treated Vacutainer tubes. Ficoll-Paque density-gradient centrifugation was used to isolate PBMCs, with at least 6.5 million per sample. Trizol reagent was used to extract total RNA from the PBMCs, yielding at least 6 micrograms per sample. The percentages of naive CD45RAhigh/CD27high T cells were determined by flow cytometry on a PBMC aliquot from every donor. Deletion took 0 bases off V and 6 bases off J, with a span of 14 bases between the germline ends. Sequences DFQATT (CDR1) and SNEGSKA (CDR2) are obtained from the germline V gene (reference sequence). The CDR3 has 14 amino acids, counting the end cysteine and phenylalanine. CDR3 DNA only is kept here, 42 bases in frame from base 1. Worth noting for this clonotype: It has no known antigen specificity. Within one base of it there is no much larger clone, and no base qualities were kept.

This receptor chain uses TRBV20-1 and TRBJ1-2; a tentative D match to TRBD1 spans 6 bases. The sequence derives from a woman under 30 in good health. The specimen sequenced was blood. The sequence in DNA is TGCAGTGCTAGAGATCCCCGGGGGCTTCATGGCTACACCTTC. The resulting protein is CSARDPRGLHGYTF.